This entry lists 9 T cell receptor beta chains sequenced from one sample in a study of Graves' ophthalmopathy and Graves' hyperthyroidism. TCR beta CDR3 regions were amplified from RNA transcripts. Investigators did first-round RT-PCR with HTBI primers, then second-round multiplex PCR. TCRdb fed the multiplex PCR reads into MiXCR, producing one record per CDR3 protein. The sample lists about 390,000 distinct CDR3 sequences, approximately 17% occurring once. Specimen: peripheral blood. The origin of the receptors is an adult woman with stable Graves' hyperthyroidism.

This clonotype was seen at least ten times. This chain joins TRBV5-1 and TRBJ2-7, with D maybe TRBD1 (6 bases). Per the germline V gene, CDR1 is SGHRS and CDR2 is YFSETQ. The germline V and J ends were trimmed by 0 bases and 2 bases, with 9 bases remaining between them. This CDR3 has 14 residues. DNA for the CDR3: TGCGCCAGCAGCTTGGAGCAGGGGCCCTACGAGCAGTACTTC. Its translation: CASSLEQGPYEQYF.

This clonotype was detected many times. One end of the junction varies from germline; a read error may be responsible. The V call is TRBV6-2 or TRBV6-3, the J call TRBJ1-2, with D uncertain. Germline V lookup: CDR1 MNHEY, CDR2 SVGEGT. This CDR3 has 10 residues. CDR3 sequence (DNA): TGTGCCACCAGTGGATATGGCTACACCTTC. As protein: CATSGYGYTF.

This clonotype was observed many times. This chain connects TRBV28 to TRBJ1-6, with D perhaps TRBD1 (6 bases). CDR1 is MDHEN, CDR2 SYDVKM, per germline. The CDR3 extends over 13 amino acids. The germline V and J ends were trimmed by 9 bases and 6 bases, with 12 bases remaining between them. The CDR3 DNA reads as TGTGCCAGTAAATACAGGGTTAATTCACCCCTCCACTTT. This sequence encodes CASKYRVNSPLHF.

The table lists this clonotype with many counts. The V gene is TRBV18, the J gene TRBJ1-2; D is undetermined. CDR3 length: 13 amino acids. The V end lost 1 base, the J end lost 4 bases, and 7 bases lay between the germline ends. The germline V gene encodes CDR1 KGHSH and CDR2 LQKENI. The CDR3 nucleotides are TGTGCCAGCTCACCACTGCCCACCTATGGCTACACCTTC. Translated, it gives CASSPLPTYGYTF.

This clonotype was observed at least ten times. The chain carries TRBV18 and TRBJ1-5, with D hard to call. The V gene's germline CDR1 is KGHSH and CDR2 LQKENI. The V gene lost 1 base and the J gene lost 5 bases, with 6 bases spanning the gap. This CDR3 is 13 amino acids long. CDR3 protein: CASSPQGHQPQHF. The CDR3, as DNA: TGTGCCAGCTCACCACAGGGTCATCAGCCCCAGCATTTT.

This clonotype was seen many times. V is TRBV27 and J is TRBJ1-1, with 7 nucleotides matching TRBD1. The germline CDR1 and CDR2 sequences are MNHEY and SMNVEV (reference sequence). V dropped 3 bases and J dropped 9; count of bases not matched to a gene: 7. This CDR3 contains 13 residues. CDR3: CASSLGNRGKAFF. The CDR3 coding sequence is TGTGCCAGCAGTTTGGGGAACAGGGGAAAAGCTTTCTTT.

J is TRBJ2-5 and V is TRBV27; 7 nucleotides align to TRBD2. Germline assignment: CDR1 MNHEY and CDR2 SMNVEV (reference sequence). This CDR3 is 15 amino acids long. The trim removed 7 bases at V and 2 bases at J, leaving 10 bases unmatched. CDR3 in amino acids: CASTPPRGSQETQYF. In DNA form, the CDR3 reads TGTGCCAGCACCCCCCCGCGGGGGTCACAAGAGACCCAGTACTTC.

This clonotype was seen ten or more times. The chain joins TRBV28 to TRBJ1-5; 10 positions match TRBD1. CDR3 length: 16 residues. V trimming: 6 bases; J trimming: 6 bases; junction bases outside the gene matches: 11. Germline CDR1 MDHEN, CDR2 SYDVKM. This CDR3 reads CASRPSRQGAGQPQHF. In nucleotides, the CDR3 is TGTGCCAGCAGACCATCACGACAGGGGGCGGGTCAGCCCCAGCATTTT. The full variable domain, rest sourced from reference TRBV28 and TRBJ1-5, is DVKVTQSSRYLVKRTGEKVFLECVQDMDHENMFWYRQDPGLGLRLIYFSYDVKMKEKGDIPEGYSVSREKKERFSLILESASTNQTSMYLCASRPSRQGAGQPQHFGDGTRLSIL.

This clonotype was seen at least ten times. The chain employs TRBV7-2 and TRBJ2-7; 8 bases are shared with TRBD2. CDR3 length: 15 residues. CDR1 and CDR2 (germline): SGHTA, FQGNSA. With V trimmed by 7 bases and J by 5 bases, 13 bases remained unmatched. This CDR3 reads CASTSKSAGEHEQYF. The CDR3 nucleotides are TGTGCCAGCACTTCCAAGTCAGCGGGAGAACACGAGCAGTACTTC.